This TCR beta chain was sequenced in a study of shared clonotypes between healthy human individuals. Using 200 ng DNA, 25,000 to 35,000 T cell genomes, the sorted-subset replicate PCRs were run. Clones were sequenced by immunoSEQ multiplex PCR, and TCRdb holds only the in-frame ones, with some missing. This table holds millions of clones, 95% found once. Germline CDR1 and CDR2: SGHRS and YFSETQ. V was clipped by 5 bases and J by 0 bases; unmatched bases: 5. This CDR3 is built from 15 residues. V and J are TRBV5-1 and TRBJ2-7; 10 bases are a match to TRBD2. The receptor was isolated from a man aged 18 to 29 in good health. Sequencing input: naive CD4+ T cells sorted from blood. Regarding subset: CD45RA+ positively selected. Here the CDR3 DNA reads TGCGCCAGCAGTCTAGCGGGGGTTAGCTCCTACGAGCAGTACTTC. Translated: CASSLAGVSSYEQYF.